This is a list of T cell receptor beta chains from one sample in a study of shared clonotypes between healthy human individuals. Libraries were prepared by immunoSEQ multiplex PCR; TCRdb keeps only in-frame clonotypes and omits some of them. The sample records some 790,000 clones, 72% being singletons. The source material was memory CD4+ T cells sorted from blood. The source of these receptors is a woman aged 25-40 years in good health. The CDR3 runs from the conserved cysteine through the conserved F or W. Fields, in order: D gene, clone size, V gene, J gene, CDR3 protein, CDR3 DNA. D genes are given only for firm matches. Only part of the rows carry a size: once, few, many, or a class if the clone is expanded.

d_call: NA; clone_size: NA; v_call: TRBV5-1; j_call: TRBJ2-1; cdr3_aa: CASSRNREDEQFF; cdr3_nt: TGCGCCAGCAGCAGGAACAGAGAGGATGAGCAGTTCTTC
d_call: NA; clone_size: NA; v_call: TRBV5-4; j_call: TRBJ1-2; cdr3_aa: CASSLDGHGYTF; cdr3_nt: TGTGCCAGCAGCTTAGACGGCCATGGCTACACCTTC
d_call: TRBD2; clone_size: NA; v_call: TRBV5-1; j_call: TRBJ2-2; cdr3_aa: CASSLAGLAENTGELFF; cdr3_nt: TGCGCCAGCAGTCTGGCAGGGCTAGCGGAGAACACCGGGGAGCTGTTTTTT
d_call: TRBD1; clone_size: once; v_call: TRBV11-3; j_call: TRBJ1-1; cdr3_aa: CASSTSNGTGRWVNTEAFF; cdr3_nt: TGTGCCAGCAGCACCTCGAATGGGACAGGGCGGTGGGTGAACACTGAAGCTTTCTTT
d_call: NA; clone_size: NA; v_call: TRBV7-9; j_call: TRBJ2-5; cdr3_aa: CASSLRGGETQYF; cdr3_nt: TGTGCCAGCAGCTTAAGAGGTGGAGAGACCCAGTACTTC
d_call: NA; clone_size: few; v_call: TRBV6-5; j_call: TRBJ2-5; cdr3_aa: CAISEGRVETQYF; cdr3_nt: TGTGCCATCAGTGAGGGGCGGGTAGAGACCCAGTACTTC
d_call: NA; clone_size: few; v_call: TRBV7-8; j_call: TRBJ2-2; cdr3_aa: CASSLRVNIGTGELFF; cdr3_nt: TGTGCCAGCAGCTTACGGGTCAATATCGGTACCGGGGAGCTGTTTTTT
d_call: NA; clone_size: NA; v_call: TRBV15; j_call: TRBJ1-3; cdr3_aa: CATSRDLGNTIYF; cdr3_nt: TGTGCCACCAGCAGAGACCTGGGAAACACCATATATTTT
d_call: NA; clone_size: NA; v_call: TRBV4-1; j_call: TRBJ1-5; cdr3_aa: CASSQGMWSNQPQHF; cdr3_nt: TGCGCCAGCAGCCAAGGGATGTGGAGCAATCAGCCCCAGCATTTT
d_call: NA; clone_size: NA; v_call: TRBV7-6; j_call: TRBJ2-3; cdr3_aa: CASSSGTLAPDTQYF; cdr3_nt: TGTGCCAGCAGCTCAGGGACCCTAGCTCCAGATACGCAGTATTTT
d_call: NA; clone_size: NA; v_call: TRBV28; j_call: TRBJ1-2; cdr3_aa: CASSVQTANYGYTF; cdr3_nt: TGTGCCAGCAGCGTTCAGACAGCTAACTATGGCTACACCTTC
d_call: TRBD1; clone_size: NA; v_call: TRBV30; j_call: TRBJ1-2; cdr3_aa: CAWTKGQGGYGYTF; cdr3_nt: TGTGCCTGGACTAAAGGACAGGGCGGCTATGGCTACACCTTC
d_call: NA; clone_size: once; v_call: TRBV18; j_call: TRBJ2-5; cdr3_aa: CASSPLQGSGGLQETQYF; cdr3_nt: TGTGCCAGCTCACCACTCCAGGGGTCGGGCGGGTTACAAGAGACCCAGTACTTC
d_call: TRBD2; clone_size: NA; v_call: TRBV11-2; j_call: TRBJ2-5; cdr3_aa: CASSRRLAGGVETQYF; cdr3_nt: TGTGCCAGCAGCCGCCGACTAGCGGGAGGAGTGGAGACCCAGTACTTC
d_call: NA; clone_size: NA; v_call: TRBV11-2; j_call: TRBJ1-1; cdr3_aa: CASSLMGPLKEAFF; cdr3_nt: TGTGCCAGCAGCTTAATGGGACCCCTCAAGGAAGCTTTCTTT